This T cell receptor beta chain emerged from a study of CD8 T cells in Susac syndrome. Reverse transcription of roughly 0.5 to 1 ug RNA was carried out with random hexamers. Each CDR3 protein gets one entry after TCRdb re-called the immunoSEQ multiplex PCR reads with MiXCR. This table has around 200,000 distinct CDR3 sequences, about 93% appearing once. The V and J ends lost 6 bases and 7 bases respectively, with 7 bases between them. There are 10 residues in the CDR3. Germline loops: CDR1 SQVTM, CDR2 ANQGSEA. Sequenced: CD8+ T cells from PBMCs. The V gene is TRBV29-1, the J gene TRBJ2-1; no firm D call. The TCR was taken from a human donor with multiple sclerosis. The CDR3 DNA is TGCAGCGTCGAGCTGAATGAGCAGTTCTTC. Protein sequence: CSVELNEQFF.